Presented here are 4 T cell receptor beta chains from one specimen sequenced in a study of radiation and T cells in renal cell carcinoma. As for treatment: treatment-naive control, cytoreductive nephrectomy. The repertoire was sequenced with immunoSEQ multiplex PCR; TCRdb's copy has only in-frame clones and lacks some. Of roughly 12,000 clones in the sample, less than 75% were seen once. The sample here was tumor tissue, taken from a patient whose treatment was nephrectomy without radiotherapy. The source is an elderly woman with renal cell carcinoma.

The V gene is TRBV5-1, the J gene TRBJ1-6; D is uncertain. V was clipped by 4 bases and J by 5 bases, with 13 bases between them. The length of the CDR3 is 15 residues. CDR1 and CDR2 from the germline V gene are SGHRS and YFSETQ. The CDR3 spells CASSPFVGDNSPLHF. The CDR3 DNA follows: TGCGCCAGCAGCCCGTTTGTCGGGGATAATTCACCCCTCCACTTT.

The chain recombines TRBV5-4 with TRBJ1-2, with D possibly being TRBD1 (6 bases). Trimming shortened V by 0 bases and J by 4 bases, and 13 bases separated the two germline ends. This CDR3 has 15 residues. The germline CDR1 and CDR2 sequences are SGHNT and YYREEE (reference sequence). Here the CDR3 DNA reads TGTGCCAGCAGCTTGGACAGGGCTGGAGGCTATGGCTACACCTTC. Translating gives CASSLDRAGGYGYTF.

A few counts support this clone. The chain has TRBV13 and TRBJ2-7; D remains ambiguous. V dropped 1 base and J dropped 3 bases, with 13 bases sitting between them. Germline CDR1 reads PRHDT; CDR2 reads FYEKMQ (reference sequence). The CDR3 totals 15 residues. CDR3 amino acids: CASSLEIDSGYEQYF. The DNA of the CDR3 is TGTGCCAGCAGCTTAGAGATCGACTCCGGCTACGAGCAGTACTTC.

This clone has just one count. This rearrangement joins TRBV5-1 to TRBJ2-6; D is ambiguous. The CDR3 is 14 residues long. Germline lookup yields CDR1 SGHRS and CDR2 YFSETQ. Trimming shortened V by 0 bases and J by 3 bases, and 4 bases separated the two germline ends. In nucleotides, the CDR3 is TGCGCCAGCAGCTTGGGTGGTGGGGCCAACGTCCTGACTTTC. Protein: CASSLGGGANVLTF.